This entry lists 15 T cell receptor beta chains sequenced from one sample in a study of T cell repertoires in cytomegalovirus infection. TCRdb re-called the reads through MiXCR, storing one row per CDR3 protein. The sample holds 200,000 to 300,000 distinct CDR3 sequences, approximately 10% seen once. The sample comprised PBMCs. The source of these receptors is a human donor in good health (CMV status not recorded). Some clones in this sample may be carry-over from other donors' samples.

This clonotype was seen many times. This chain links TRBV7-2 with TRBJ1-4, with 9 bases fitting TRBD1. The CDR3 is 15 residues long. The germline gives CDR1 SGHTA, CDR2 FQGNSA. J gave up 8 bases and V 5 bases, and 9 bases lay outside the gene matches. CDR3 protein: CASSTIQGAREKLFF. CDR3 coding DNA: TGTGCCAGCAGCACGATACAGGGGGCAAGGGAAAAACTGTTTTTT.

This clonotype was seen at least ten times. The chain employs TRBV7-2 and TRBJ1-3; D gene unclear. Germline assignment: CDR1 SGHTA and CDR2 FQGNSA. V was cut by 1 base and J by 7 bases, with 17 bases left in between. CDR3 size: 16 residues. CDR3 nucleotide sequence: TGTGCCAGCAGCTTAGGAATAGGGTATAGGAGGAACACCATATATTTT. As protein: CASSLGIGYRRNTIYF.

This clonotype has a handful of counts. This rearrangement joins TRBV19 to TRBJ2-7; D not resolved. This CDR3 region has 11 residues. With 7 bases removed from V and 3 bases from J, the gap between germline ends came to 7 bases. Germline assignment: CDR1 LNHDA and CDR2 SQIVND (reference sequence). The CDR3 sequence: CASIGDYEQYF. DNA for the CDR3: TGTGCCAGTATTGGAGACTACGAGCAGTACTTC.

The chain uses TRBV7-2 and TRBJ2-2; 11 bases fit TRBD2. Germline V lookup: CDR1 SGHTA, CDR2 FQGNSA. Trimming at V came to 5 bases and at J to 2 bases, leaving 10 bases not matched to a gene. The CDR3 has 18 amino acids. The DNA of the CDR3 is TGTGCCAGCAGCACCGACCCAACTAGCGGGGGTAACACCGGGGAGCTGTTTTTT. Translation gives CASSTDPTSGGNTGELFF. The entire variable domain, with the rest obtained from reference TRBV7-2 and TRBJ2-2, is as follows: GAGVSQSPSNKVTEKGKDVELRCDPISGHTALYWYRQSLGQGLEFLIYFQGNSAPDKSGLPSDRFSAERTGGSVSTLTIQRTQQEDSAVYLCASSTDPTSGGNTGELFFGEGSRLTVL.

The table lists this clonotype with many counts. V and J are TRBV7-2 and TRBJ1-5; no clear D. Germline V gives CDR1 SGHTA, CDR2 FQGNSA. The CDR3 has 16 residues. V was shortened by 2 bases and J by 0 bases, with 11 bases between the two germline ends. CDR3 in DNA: TGTGCCAGCAGCTTAAAAGTTTCCTATAGCAATCAGCCCCAGCATTTT. Translating gives CASSLKVSYSNQPQHF.

This clonotype was seen repeatedly, ten times or more. The CDR3 coding sequence is TGTGCCAGCAGCTTAGCGCGAGGGGCCGATGGGACCCAGTACTTC. As protein: CASSLARGADGTQYF. This chain links TRBV7-2 with TRBJ2-5; either TRBD1 or TRBD2 may supply D (5 bases each). Germline V lookup: CDR1 SGHTA, CDR2 FQGNSA. V was shortened by 0 bases and J by 7 bases, with 15 bases between the two germline ends. This CDR3 is 15 amino acids long.

This clonotype has a count of ten or more. The rearrangement uses TRBV28 and TRBJ1-3, with D possibly being TRBD1 (5 bases). CDR1 is MDHEN and CDR2 is SYDVKM in the germline V gene. V was pared by 5 bases and J by 0 bases, with 11 bases between. The CDR3 loop spans 15 amino acids. CDR3 protein: CASSGYGGSGNTIYF. The DNA for the CDR3 is TGTGCCAGCAGTGGTTATGGGGGCTCTGGAAACACCATATATTTT.

This clonotype came up a few times. The rearrangement joins TRBV20-1 to TRBJ2-1; D may correspond to TRBD1 or TRBD2 (5 bases each). CDR3 length equals 13 residues. With 6 bases removed from V and 7 bases from J, the gap between germline ends came to 16 bases. The germline gives CDR1 DFQATT, CDR2 SNEGSKA (reference sequence). The CDR3 sequence is CSAPPRAGNEQFF. The CDR3 coding sequence is TGCAGTGCCCCCCCGAGGGCAGGGAATGAGCAGTTCTTC.

This clonotype was seen at least ten times. The rearrangement joins TRBV7-8 to TRBJ1-5, with D unclear. V was cut by 5 bases and J by 7 bases, with 15 bases left in between. The germline CDR1 and CDR2 sequences are SGHVS and FQNEAQ. The CDR3 has 14 residues. DNA of the CDR3: TGTGCCAGCAGCGGAGTCGGGCAGCACCAGCCCCAGCATTTT. Protein product: CASSGVGQHQPQHF. The full variable domain, its missing parts supplied by reference TRBV7-8 and TRBJ1-5, is GAGVSQSPRYKVAKRGQDVALRCDPISGHVSLFWYQQALGQGPEFLTYFQNEAQLDKSGLPSDRFFAERPEGSVSTLKIQRTQQEDSAVYLCASSGVGQHQPQHFGDGTRLSIL.

A word on this clonotype: This could be a read error, since a much larger clone is one nucleotide away. CDR3 residues: CACSIAPEVGTQYF. In nucleotides, the CDR3 is TGTGCCTGTAGTATAGCCCCAGAGGTGGGGACCCAGTACTTC. The J gene is TRBJ2-5, the V gene TRBV19; D remains unclear. The CDR3 sequence is 14 residues long. The germline V gene has CDR1 LNHDA and CDR2 SQIVND (reference sequence).

In this sample, this clonotype turned up many times. J is TRBJ1-5 and V is TRBV10-3, with 8 bases that match TRBD1. Germline assignment: CDR1 ENHRY and CDR2 SYGVKD. Trimming at V came to 0 bases and at J to 7 bases, leaving 2 bases not matched to a gene. This CDR3 region has 14 residues. CDR3 in DNA: TGTGCCATCAGTGAGTCGACAGGGGAACAGCCCCAGCATTTT. This translates into CAISESTGEQPQHF.

The rearrangement joins TRBV20-1 to TRBJ1-6; weak D call: TRBD1 (5 bases). This CDR3 spans 15 amino acids. The germline gives CDR1 DFQATT, CDR2 SNEGSKA (reference sequence). Trimming removed 6 bases at V and 7 bases at J, with 19 bases between. The CDR3 DNA is TGCAGTGCGACCACACGGCGGGGCTCAAATTCACCCCTCCACTTT. Protein sequence: CSATTRRGSNSPLHF.

This clonotype occurred many times. This chain uses TRBV10-3 with TRBJ2-1, with no clear D. V shed 0 bases and J shed 8 bases, with 5 bases lying between them. Germline V gene lookup returns CDR1 ENHRY and CDR2 SYGVKD. This CDR3 is built from 12 residues. In DNA, the CDR3 is TGTGCCATCAGTGAGTCGGAGTATGAGCAGTTCTTC. This codes for CAISESEYEQFF.

Many counts were recorded for this clonotype. V and J are TRBV7-9 and TRBJ1-1, with TRBD1 as a possible D gene (5 bases). V was pared by 5 bases and J by 4 bases, with 14 bases between. This CDR3 spans 14 amino acids. Germline V gene data show CDR1 as SEHNR and CDR2 as FQNEAQ (reference sequence). This chain's CDR3 is CASSPTAGATEAFF. The CDR3 nucleotides read TGTGCCAGCAGCCCCACGGCTGGGGCCACTGAAGCTTTCTTT.

The rearrangement uses TRBV6-6 and TRBJ1-1; D remains ambiguous. Germline V gene lookup returns CDR1 MNHNY and CDR2 SVGAGI (reference sequence). This CDR3 is built from 14 residues. Deletions cut 6 bases from V and 0 bases from J, with 11 bases between. In nucleotides, the CDR3 is TGTGCCAGCAGGGAGGGATTGCTGAACACTGAAGCTTTCTTT. Its protein product is CASREGLLNTEAFF.